Following are 20 T cell receptor beta chains from one sample sequenced in a study of T cell responses to AZD1222 COVID-19 vaccine. Assay: immunoSEQ multiplex PCR; the TCRdb copy retains only in-frame clones and omits some. The data show some 97,000 clones, around nine tenths seen once. The specimen comprised peripheral blood, sampled on day 0 of AZD1222 vaccination. The receptor set was obtained from an adult in good health.

The V and J genes are TRBV18 and TRBJ1-2; TRBD1 agrees at 8 bases. This CDR3 is 16 amino acids long. The germline CDR1 and CDR2 sequences are KGHSH and LQKENI. Trimming at V came to 0 bases and at J to 3 bases, leaving 6 bases not matched to a gene. In DNA form, the CDR3 reads TGTGCCAGCTCACCACCAGGGACAGGCCTTGACTATGGCTACACCTTC. Protein product: CASSPPGTGLDYGYTF.

This clone came up once. This chain uses TRBV5-1 with TRBJ2-3, with TRBD2 identical over 11 bases. V trimming: 5 bases; J trimming: 0 bases; junction bases outside the gene matches: 2. Germline V gene data show CDR1 as SGHRS and CDR2 as YFSETQ. The CDR3 loop spans 15 amino acids. The CDR3 bases are TGCGCCAGCAGTAGACTAGCGGGGAGCACAGATACGCAGTATTTT. Translating it yields CASSRLAGSTDTQYF.

The chain has TRBV3-1 (or the pseudogene TRBV3-2) and TRBJ1-6; D gene unclear. The CDR3 contains 16 residues. V lost 0 bases and J 7 bases, leaving 13 bases between the germline ends. CDR1 and CDR2 from the germline V gene are LGHDT and YNNKEL (reference sequence). CDR3 in DNA: TGTGCCAGCAGCCAAGATCCAGCAGCTCGCAATTCACCCCTCCACTTT. It codes for CASSQDPAARNSPLHF.

The chain links TRBV10-3 to TRBJ2-7, with TRBD2 identical over 11 bases. V shed 5 bases, J shed 5 bases, and the junction held 5 bases outside the gene matches. This CDR3 is built from 14 residues. From germline, CDR1 is ENHRY and CDR2 SYGVKD. CDR3 sequence: CAISRGLAEDEQYF. The CDR3 region has the DNA TGTGCCATCAGTAGGGGACTAGCGGAGGACGAGCAGTACTTC.

The chain links TRBV27 to TRBJ2-3; D not resolved. With 3 bases removed from V and 4 bases from J, the gap between germline ends came to 2 bases. CDR3 length: 11 residues. Germline CDR1 MNHEY, CDR2 SMNVEV (reference sequence). In nucleotides, the CDR3 is TGTGCCAGCAGTTTTGCAGATACGCAGTATTTT. This codes for CASSFADTQYF.

The V gene is TRBV3-1 (or the pseudogene TRBV3-2), the J gene TRBJ2-7; D remains ambiguous. V lost 4 bases and J lost 0, with 16 bases in between. CDR1 and CDR2 (germline): LGHDT, YNNKEL (reference sequence). The CDR3 spans 16 residues. The chain's CDR3 is CASSPRLGRISYEQYF. CDR3 sequence (DNA): TGTGCCAGCAGCCCGAGACTGGGTCGTATCTCCTACGAGCAGTACTTC.

The chain links TRBV18 to TRBJ2-1, with a weak D call TRBD1 (5 bases). The length of the CDR3 is 16 residues. Germline V gene data show CDR1 as KGHSH and CDR2 as LQKENI. With 0 bases removed from V and 5 bases from J, the gap between germline ends came to 14 bases. CDR3 loop: CASSPPYRSTDNEQFF. The CDR3, as DNA: TGTGCCAGCTCACCACCGTATAGGTCGACAGACAATGAGCAGTTCTTC.

CDR3 in DNA: TGTGCCAGCAGCCAAGGGTACCAACGGGGCTACACCTTC. This sequence encodes CASSQGYQRGYTF. The V call is TRBV3-1 (or the pseudogene TRBV3-2), the J call TRBJ1-2; D call uncertain. The germline CDR1 and CDR2 sequences are LGHDT and YNNKEL (reference sequence). Between the trimmed V and J ends, which lost 1 base and 8 bases, there was a span of 11 bases. The CDR3 loop spans 13 amino acids.

The gene calls are TRBV14 and TRBJ1-6; D is unresolved. Trimming took 1 base from V and 7 from J, leaving 20 bases between them. This CDR3 is 18 amino acids long. The germline gives CDR1 SGHDN, CDR2 FVKESK. The CDR3 nucleotides read TGTGCCAGCAGCCAAGTCTTATCCTCCCCCCCCCGGAATTCACCCCTCCACTTT. Encoded protein: CASSQVLSSPPRNSPLHF.

The CDR3 nucleotides are TGTGCCGGTGCGGTCCTCCGGGAAAAACTGTTTTTT. Its protein product is CAGAVLREKLFF. The J gene is TRBJ1-4, the V gene TRBV2; D is unclear. Trimming shortened V by 11 bases and J by 8 bases, and 15 bases separated the two germline ends. Germline V gene sequence: CDR1 SNHLY, CDR2 FYNNEI. This CDR3 has 12 residues.

This clone has just a few counts. The V call is TRBV7-9, the J call TRBJ2-1; tentatively, D is TRBD2 (7 bases). Germline assignment: CDR1 SEHNR and CDR2 FQNEAQ (reference sequence). CDR3 length equals 15 residues. Between the trimmed V and J ends, which lost 6 bases and 2 bases, there was a span of 14 bases. Here the CDR3 reads CASRNLGGPYNEQFF. For the CDR3, the DNA is TGTGCCAGCAGAAATCTGGGGGGGCCCTACAATGAGCAGTTCTTC.

This clone was observed a handful of times. The chain carries TRBV6-2 or TRBV6-3 and TRBJ2-7; 9 positions match TRBD1. Germline V gene lookup returns CDR1 MNHEY and CDR2 SVGEGT. J gave up 0 bases and V 2 bases, and 8 bases lay outside the gene matches. This CDR3 spans 17 amino acids. The CDR3 DNA is TGTGCCAGCAGTTACGGGACAGGGAGGCCCCTCTCCTACGAGCAGTACTTC. This codes for CASSYGTGRPLSYEQYF.

The rearrangement links TRBV4-2 to TRBJ2-3, with D possibly matching TRBD1 (7 bases). The CDR3 spans 17 residues. Germline CDR1 is LGHNA and CDR2 is YNFKEQ. Trimming removed 1 base at V and 4 bases at J, with 18 bases between. CDR3 sequence: CASSQVKGGGVADTQYF. The CDR3 DNA reads TGTGCCAGCAGCCAAGTAAAAGGGGGCGGGGTTGCAGATACGCAGTATTTT.

The chain employs TRBV28 and TRBJ1-5; no definite D call. This CDR3 spans 14 amino acids. Germline CDR1 reads MDHEN; CDR2 reads SYDVKM. Trimming stripped 5 bases from V and 5 bases from J, with 13 bases between. CDR3 loop: CASSQTSYYQPQHF. As DNA, the CDR3 is TGTGCCAGCAGTCAAACAAGTTATTATCAGCCCCAGCATTTT.

The chain joins TRBV6-6 to TRBJ1-5; D remains ambiguous. This CDR3 region has 13 residues. CDR1 is MNHNY, CDR2 SVGAGI, per germline (reference sequence). The V gene lost 8 bases and the J gene lost 3 bases, with 11 bases spanning the gap. The CDR3 DNA reads as TGTGCCAGCTTAAGGCAGCTCAATCAGCCCCAGCATTTT. It codes for CASLRQLNQPQHF.

This chain connects TRBV7-2 to TRBJ2-2; D is perhaps TRBD2 (5 bases). The CDR3 spans 14 residues. Germline V CDR1 and CDR2: SGHTA, FQGNSA. The V end was cut by 4 bases, the J end by 3 bases, with 9 bases between. The CDR3 spells CASSSGMYTGELFF. The CDR3 nucleotides are TGTGCCAGCAGCTCGGGAATGTACACCGGGGAGCTGTTTTTT. Full variable domain (rest looked up from reference TRBV7-2 and TRBJ2-2): GAGVSQSPSNKVTEKGKDVELRCDPISGHTALYWYRQSLGQGLEFLIYFQGNSAPDKSGLPSDRFSAERTGGSVSTLTIQRTQQEDSAVYLCASSSGMYTGELFFGEGSRLTVL.

The chain couples TRBV15 to TRBJ2-7; 7 positions match TRBD1. Germline V CDR1 and CDR2: LNHNV, YYDKDF (reference sequence). The CDR3 totals 15 residues. V gave up 0 bases and J gave up 0 bases; unmatched junction bases: 2. The DNA of the CDR3 is TGTGCCACCAGCAGAGAAACAGGGGCCTCCTACGAGCAGTACTTC. This sequence encodes CATSRETGASYEQYF.

The chain carries TRBV6-1 and TRBJ1-4; D uncertain. The CDR3 has 18 amino acids. Germline CDR1 MNHNS, CDR2 SASEGT. Trimming took off 3 bases at V and 0 bases at J, with 17 bases between the two ends. The CDR3 region is CASSEEFTRHSTNEKLFF. DNA of the CDR3: TGTGCCAGCAGTGAGGAGTTTACTCGCCATTCAACTAATGAAAAACTGTTTTTT.

The V gene is TRBV19, the J gene TRBJ2-3; D is uncertain. Looked up from germline, CDR1 is LNHDA and CDR2 is SQIVND (reference sequence). The V end was cut by 6 bases, the J end by 2 bases, with 6 bases between. CDR3 length: 12 amino acids. As DNA, the CDR3 is TGTGCCAGTAGGGCTATCACAGATACGCAGTATTTT. Translated: CASRAITDTQYF.

The gene calls are TRBV28 and TRBJ1-5, with 9 bases fitting TRBD1. Germline CDR1 and CDR2: MDHEN and SYDVKM. The CDR3 runs to 15 residues. The V gene end was trimmed by 3 bases and the J gene end by 6 bases; junction bases not matched to a gene: 6. This CDR3 reads CASSFGTGLTQPQHF. The CDR3 DNA reads TGTGCCAGCAGTTTTGGGACAGGGCTGACTCAGCCCCAGCATTTT.